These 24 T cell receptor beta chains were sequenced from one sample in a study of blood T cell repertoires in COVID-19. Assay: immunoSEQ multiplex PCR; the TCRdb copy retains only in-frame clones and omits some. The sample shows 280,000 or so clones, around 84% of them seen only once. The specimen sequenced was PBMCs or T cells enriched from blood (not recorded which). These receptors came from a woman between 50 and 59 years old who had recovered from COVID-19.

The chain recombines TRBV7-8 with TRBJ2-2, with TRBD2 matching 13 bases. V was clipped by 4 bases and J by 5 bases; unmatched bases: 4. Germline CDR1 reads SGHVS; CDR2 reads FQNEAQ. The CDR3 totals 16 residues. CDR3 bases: TGTGCCAGCAGCTATGGGACTAGCGGGGTGACCGGGGAGCTGTTTTTT. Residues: CASSYGTSGVTGELFF.

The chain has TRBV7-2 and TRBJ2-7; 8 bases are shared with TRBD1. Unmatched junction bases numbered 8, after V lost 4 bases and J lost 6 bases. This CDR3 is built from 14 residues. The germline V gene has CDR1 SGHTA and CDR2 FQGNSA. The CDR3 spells CASSSRDRTSEQYF. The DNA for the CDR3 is TGTGCCAGCAGCTCCCGGGACAGGACCTCCGAGCAGTACTTC.

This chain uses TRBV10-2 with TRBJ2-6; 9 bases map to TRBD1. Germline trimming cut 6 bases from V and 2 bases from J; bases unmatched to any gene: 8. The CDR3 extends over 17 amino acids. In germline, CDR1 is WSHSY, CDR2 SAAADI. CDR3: CASRPGQGKTGANVLTF. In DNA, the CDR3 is TGCGCCAGCAGACCGGGACAGGGAAAAACTGGGGCCAACGTCCTGACTTTC.

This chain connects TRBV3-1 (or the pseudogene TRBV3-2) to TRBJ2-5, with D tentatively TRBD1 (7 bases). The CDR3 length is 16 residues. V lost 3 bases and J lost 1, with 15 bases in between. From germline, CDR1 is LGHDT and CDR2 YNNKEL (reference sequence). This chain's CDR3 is CASSHRRGDSQETQYF. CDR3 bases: TGTGCCAGCAGCCACCGCCGCGGGGACAGCCAAGAGACCCAGTACTTC.

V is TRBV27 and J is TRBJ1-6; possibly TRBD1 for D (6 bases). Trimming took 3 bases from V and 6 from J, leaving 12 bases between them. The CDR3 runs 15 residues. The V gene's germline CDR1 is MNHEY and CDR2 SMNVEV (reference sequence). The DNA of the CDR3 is TGTGCCAGCAGTTTTTCTGGCAGGGGTAATTCACCCCTCCACTTT. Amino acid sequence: CASSFSGRGNSPLHF.

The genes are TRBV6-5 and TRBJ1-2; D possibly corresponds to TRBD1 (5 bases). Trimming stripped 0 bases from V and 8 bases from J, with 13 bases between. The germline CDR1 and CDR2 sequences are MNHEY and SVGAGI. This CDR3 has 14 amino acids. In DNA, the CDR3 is TGTGCCAGCAGTTACTCCGCAGGGTCTGCGGGCTACACCTTC. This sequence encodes CASSYSAGSAGYTF.

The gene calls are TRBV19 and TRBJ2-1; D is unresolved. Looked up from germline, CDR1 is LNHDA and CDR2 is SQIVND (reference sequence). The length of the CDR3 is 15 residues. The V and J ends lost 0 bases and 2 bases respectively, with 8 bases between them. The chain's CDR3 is CASSIDPPPYNEQFF. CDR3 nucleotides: TGTGCCAGTAGTATAGATCCTCCCCCCTACAATGAGCAGTTCTTC. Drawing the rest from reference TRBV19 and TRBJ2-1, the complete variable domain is DGGITQSPKYLFRKEGQNVTLSCEQNLNHDAMYWYRQDPGQGLRLIYYSQIVNDFQKGDIAEGYSVSREKKESFPLTVTSAQKNPTAFYLCASSIDPPPYNEQFFGPGTRLTVL.

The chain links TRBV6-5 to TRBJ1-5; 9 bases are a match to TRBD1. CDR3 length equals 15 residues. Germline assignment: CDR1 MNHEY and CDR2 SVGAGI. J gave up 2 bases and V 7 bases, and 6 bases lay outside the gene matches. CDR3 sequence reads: CASKTTGGRNQPQHF. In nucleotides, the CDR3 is TGTGCCAGCAAGACGACAGGGGGGCGCAATCAGCCCCAGCATTTT.

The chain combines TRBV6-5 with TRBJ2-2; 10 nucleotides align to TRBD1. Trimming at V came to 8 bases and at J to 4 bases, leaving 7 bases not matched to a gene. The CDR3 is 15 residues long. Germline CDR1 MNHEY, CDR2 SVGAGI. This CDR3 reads CASRFGTGVTGELFF. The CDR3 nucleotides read TGTGCCAGCCGCTTTGGGACAGGGGTCACCGGGGAGCTGTTTTTT.

The CDR3 bases are TGTGCCAGCAGTTACGGTACAGGGGTTAGCACAGATACGCAGTATTTT. It is translated as CASSYGTGVSTDTQYF. The chain employs TRBV6-5 and TRBJ2-3; 7 positions agree with TRBD1. The CDR3 extends over 16 amino acids. With 2 bases clipped from V and 0 bases from J, the junction kept 5 bases outside the gene matches. Germline V gives CDR1 MNHEY, CDR2 SVGAGI.

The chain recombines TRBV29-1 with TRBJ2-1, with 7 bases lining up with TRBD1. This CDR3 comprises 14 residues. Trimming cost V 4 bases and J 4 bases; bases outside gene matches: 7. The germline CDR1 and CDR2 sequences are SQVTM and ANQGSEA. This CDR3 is CSVVRGTAYNEQFF. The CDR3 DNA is TGCAGCGTTGTAAGGGGGACAGCTTACAATGAGCAGTTCTTC.

The CDR3 spells CASSQRGGGSGANVLTF. The DNA for the CDR3 is TGCGCCAGCAGCCAGAGAGGTGGCGGCTCTGGGGCCAACGTCCTGACTTTC. The chain recombines TRBV5-1 with TRBJ2-6; D is undetermined. Per the germline V gene, CDR1 is SGHRS and CDR2 is YFSETQ. The V end was cut by 4 bases, the J end by 0 bases, with 14 bases between. The CDR3 has 17 residues. The full variable domain, completed using reference TRBV5-1 and TRBJ2-6, is KAGVTQTPRYLIKTRGQQVTLSCSPISGHRSVSWYQQTPGQGLQFLFEYFSETQRNKGNFPGRFSGRQFSNSRSEMNVSTLELGDSALYLCASSQRGGGSGANVLTFGAGSRLTVL.

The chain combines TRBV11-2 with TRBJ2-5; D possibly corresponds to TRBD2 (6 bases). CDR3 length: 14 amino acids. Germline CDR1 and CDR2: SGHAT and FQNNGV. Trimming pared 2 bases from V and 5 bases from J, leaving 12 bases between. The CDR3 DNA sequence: TGTGCCAGCAGCTTACGCGGGACTGGGGAGACCCAGTACTTC. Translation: CASSLRGTGETQYF.

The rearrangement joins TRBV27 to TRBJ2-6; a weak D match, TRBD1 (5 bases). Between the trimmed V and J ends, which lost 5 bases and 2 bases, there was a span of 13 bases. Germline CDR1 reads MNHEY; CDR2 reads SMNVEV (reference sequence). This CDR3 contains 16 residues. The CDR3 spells CASSGALSPGANVLTF. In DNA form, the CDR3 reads TGTGCCAGCAGTGGGGCCCTCAGCCCTGGGGCCAACGTCCTGACTTTC.

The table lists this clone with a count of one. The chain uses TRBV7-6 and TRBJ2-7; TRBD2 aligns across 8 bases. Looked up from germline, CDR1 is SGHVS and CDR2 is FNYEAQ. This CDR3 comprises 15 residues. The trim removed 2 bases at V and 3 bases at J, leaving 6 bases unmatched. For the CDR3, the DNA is TGTGCCAGCAGCTTATTCAGCGGGGGCCTCTACGAGCAGTACTTC. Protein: CASSLFSGGLYEQYF.

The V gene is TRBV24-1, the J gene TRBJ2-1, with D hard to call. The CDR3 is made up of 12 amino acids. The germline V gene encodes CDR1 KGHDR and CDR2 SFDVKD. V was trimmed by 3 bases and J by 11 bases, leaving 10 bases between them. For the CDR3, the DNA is TGTGCCACCAGTGATCAGAGGCTCAAGCAGTTCTTC. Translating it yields CATSDQRLKQFF.

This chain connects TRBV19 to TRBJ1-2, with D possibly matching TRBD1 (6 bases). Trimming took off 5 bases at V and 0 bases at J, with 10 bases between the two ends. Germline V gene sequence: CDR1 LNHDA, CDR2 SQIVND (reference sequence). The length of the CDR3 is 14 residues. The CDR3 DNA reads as TGTGCCAGTAGTCCGGGACACGCTAACTATGGCTACACCTTC. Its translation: CASSPGHANYGYTF.

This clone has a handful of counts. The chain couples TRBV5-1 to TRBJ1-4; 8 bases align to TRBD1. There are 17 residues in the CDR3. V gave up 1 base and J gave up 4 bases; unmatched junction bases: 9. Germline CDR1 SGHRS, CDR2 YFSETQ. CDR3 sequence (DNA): TGCGCCAGCAGCTTGACCGTGCAGGGGGCTCTTAATGAAAAACTGTTTTTT. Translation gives CASSLTVQGALNEKLFF.

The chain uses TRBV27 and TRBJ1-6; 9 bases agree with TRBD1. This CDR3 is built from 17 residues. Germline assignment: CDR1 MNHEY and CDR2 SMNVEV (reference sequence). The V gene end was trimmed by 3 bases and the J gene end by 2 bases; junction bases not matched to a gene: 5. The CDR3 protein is CASSLGQGGAYNSPLHF. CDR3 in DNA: TGTGCCAGCAGTTTGGGACAGGGAGGGGCCTATAATTCACCCCTCCACTTT.

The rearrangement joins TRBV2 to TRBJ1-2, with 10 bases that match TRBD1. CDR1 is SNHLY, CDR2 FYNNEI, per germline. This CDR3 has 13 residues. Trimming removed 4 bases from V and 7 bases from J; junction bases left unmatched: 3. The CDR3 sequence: CASSGQGAGGYTF. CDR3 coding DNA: TGTGCCAGCAGTGGACAGGGGGCGGGTGGCTACACCTTC.

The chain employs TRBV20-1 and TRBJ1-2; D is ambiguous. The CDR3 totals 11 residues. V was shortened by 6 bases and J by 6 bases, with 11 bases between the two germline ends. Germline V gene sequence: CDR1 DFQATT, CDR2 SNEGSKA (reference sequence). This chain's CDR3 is CSADNKDGYTF. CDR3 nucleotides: TGCAGTGCAGACAACAAGGATGGCTACACCTTC.

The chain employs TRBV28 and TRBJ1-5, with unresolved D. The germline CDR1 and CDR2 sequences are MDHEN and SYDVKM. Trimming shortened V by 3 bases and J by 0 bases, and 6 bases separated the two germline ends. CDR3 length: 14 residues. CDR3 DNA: TGTGCCAGCAGTTTGCCTAATAGCAATCAGCCCCAGCATTTT. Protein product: CASSLPNSNQPQHF.

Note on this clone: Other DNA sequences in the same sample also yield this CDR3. In DNA form, the CDR3 reads TGCGCCAGCAGCCCCGAAGCGGGACGGAATGAGCAGTTCTTC. It codes for CASSPEAGRNEQFF. The gene calls are TRBV5-1 and TRBJ2-1; 7 bases are shared with TRBD2. The CDR3 contains 14 residues. CDR1 is SGHRS and CDR2 is YFSETQ in the germline V gene. Trimming removed 4 bases from V and 7 bases from J; junction bases left unmatched: 8.

The chain's CDR3 is CASSRTDAPNSPLHF. As DNA, the CDR3 is TGTGCCAGCAGTAGGACAGACGCACCTAATTCACCCCTCCACTTT. The chain employs TRBV5-4 and TRBJ1-6, with a tentative D call TRBD1 (6 bases). V was shortened by 5 bases and J by 6 bases, with 15 bases between the two germline ends. The CDR3 sequence is 15 residues long. Germline-derived CDR1 and CDR2 are SGHNT and YYREEE (reference sequence). Full variable domain (outside the CDR3, taken from reference TRBV5-4 and TRBJ1-6): ETGVTQSPTHLIKTRGQQVTLRCSSQSGHNTVSWYQQALGQGPQFIFQYYREEENGRGNFPPRFSGLQFPNYSSELNVNALELDDSALYLCASSRTDAPNSPLHFGNGTRLTVT.